These 15 T cell receptor beta chains were sequenced from one sample in a study of shared clonotypes between healthy human individuals. Generated by immunoSEQ multiplex PCR, the TCRdb table keeps only in-frame clones and is missing some. Of more than 2 million clones listed, roughly 94% are singletons. Input material: naive CD4+ T cells sorted from blood. The subset denotes: CD45RA+ positively selected. The receptors shown here come from a man between 18 and 29 years old in good health.

This clone was seen a single time. The chain joins TRBV11-2 to TRBJ2-7; TRBD1 aligns across 7 bases. The CDR3 totals 14 residues. CDR1 and CDR2 (germline): SGHAT, FQNNGV. Trimming at V came to 5 bases and at J to 0 bases, leaving 4 bases not matched to a gene. The CDR3 is CASSEGAGSYEQYF. For the CDR3, the DNA is TGTGCCAGCAGCGAGGGGGCCGGCTCCTACGAGCAGTACTTC.

CDR3 in DNA: TGTGCCAGCCTAGGGACAGCTCAAGAGACCCAGTACTTC. This encodes CASLGTAQETQYF. V and J are TRBV28 and TRBJ2-5; TRBD1 aligns across 7 bases. Per germline, CDR1 MDHEN and CDR2 SYDVKM. V shed 8 bases and J 2 bases; nucleotides not matched to a gene: 5. The CDR3 has 13 amino acids.

This chain connects TRBV4-1 to TRBJ1-2; no reliable D call. V was shortened by 7 bases and J by 8 bases, with 20 bases between the two germline ends. Per germline, CDR1 MGHRA and CDR2 YSYEKL. CDR3 length: 14 amino acids. CDR3 sequence reads: CASTLVVAEQGYTF. As DNA, the CDR3 is TGCGCCAGCACTCTTGTCGTTGCTGAACAAGGCTACACCTTC.

In regard to this clone: The same CDR3 arises from other DNA sequences in this sample as well. The J gene is TRBJ2-1, the V gene TRBV9; 8 positions agree with TRBD2. V was clipped by 3 bases and J by 0 bases; unmatched bases: 2. Germline CDR1 and CDR2: SGDLS and YYNGEE. This CDR3 is built from 15 residues. DNA for the CDR3: TGTGCCAGCAGCGCGAGCGGGAGCTCCTACAATGAGCAGTTCTTC. It encodes CASSASGSSYNEQFF.

Points on this clone: A read error may account for a junction end that differs from germline. The chain couples TRBV7-7 to TRBJ2-7; 10 bases fit TRBD2. Looked up from germline, CDR1 is SSHAT and CDR2 is FNYEAQ (reference sequence). This CDR3 is 14 amino acids long. CDR3 DNA: TGTGCTAGCAGCCGGACTAGCGGCTCCTACGAGCAGTACTTC. The encoded protein is CASSRTSGSYEQYF.

V is TRBV5-1 and J is TRBJ1-4; 10 bases line up with TRBD1. The V gene's germline CDR1 is SGHRS and CDR2 YFSETQ. After removal of 3 bases from V and 8 bases from J, the junction contained 7 bases not matched to a gene. The CDR3 is made up of 15 amino acids. CDR3 region: CASSSCDRGREKLFF. The CDR3 coding sequence is TGCGCCAGCAGCTCATGCGACAGGGGGCGAGAAAAACTGTTTTTT.

The chain is built from TRBV28 and TRBJ1-3; D uncertain. This CDR3 comprises 15 residues. V shed 4 bases and J shed 0 bases, with 10 bases lying between them. The germline V gene has CDR1 MDHEN and CDR2 SYDVKM. The CDR3 here is CASSYGSSSGNTIYF. Written as DNA, the CDR3 is TGTGCCAGCAGTTACGGCAGCAGCTCTGGAAACACCATATATTTT.

The chain is built from TRBV10-3 and TRBJ2-5; 7 bases line up with TRBD2. Germline CDR1 and CDR2: ENHRY and SYGVKD. V shed 10 bases, J shed 5 bases, and the junction held 10 bases outside the gene matches. This CDR3 is built from 13 residues. DNA of the CDR3: TGTGCCACCGGGGCGGGGAGGGAGGAGACCCAGTACTTC. This encodes CATGAGREETQYF.

The chain links TRBV6-5 to TRBJ1-2; no clear D gene. This CDR3 has 13 amino acids. The V gene's germline CDR1 is MNHEY and CDR2 SVGAGI. V lost 4 bases to trimming and J lost 8 bases, with 14 bases between them. The CDR3 bases are TGTGCCAGCAGTTCGAGGGATAGGAGGGGCTACACCTTC. Its protein product is CASSSRDRRGYTF.

This chain connects TRBV2 to TRBJ1-6; TRBD1 is a possible D gene (5 bases). From germline, CDR1 is SNHLY and CDR2 FYNNEI. CDR3 length equals 15 residues. Trimming left V 3 bases short and J 9 bases short, with 15 bases between. CDR3 residues: CASSEFQGSSSPLHF. Here the CDR3 DNA reads TGTGCCAGCAGTGAGTTTCAGGGTTCCTCTTCACCCCTCCACTTT.

V is TRBV11-2 and J is TRBJ2-3, with 11 bases lining up with TRBD1. Losses at the gene ends were 1 base for V and 6 bases for J; bases not matched to a gene: 9. The CDR3 is 17 amino acids. Germline V gene data show CDR1 as SGHAT and CDR2 as FQNNGV. CDR3 nucleotide sequence: TGTGCCAGCAGCTTAGGCCCCGGGACAGGGGGTTTCGATACGCAGTATTTT. Amino acid sequence: CASSLGPGTGGFDTQYF. Full variable domain (missing parts from reference TRBV11-2 and TRBJ2-3): EAGVAQSPRYKIIEKRQSVAFWCNPISGHATLYWYQQILGQGPKLLIQFQNNGVVDDSQLPKDRFSAERLKGVDSTLKIQPAKLEDSAVYLCASSLGPGTGGFDTQYFGPGTRLTVL.

The V call is TRBV6-5, the J call TRBJ2-4, with TRBD1 as a possible D gene (7 bases). The CDR3 runs 15 residues. V was trimmed by 5 bases and J by 9 bases, leaving 20 bases between them. Germline V gene lookup returns CDR1 MNHEY and CDR2 SVGAGI. The CDR3 region has the DNA TGTGCCAGCAGTCTAACAGGGGAGGCTGGGGGCATTCAGTACTTC. This codes for CASSLTGEAGGIQYF.

This sequence joins TRBV15 and TRBJ1-3; D call uncertain. The CDR3 extends over 12 amino acids. Germline CDR1 is LNHNV and CDR2 is YYDKDF (reference sequence). V was trimmed by 6 bases and J by 8 bases, leaving 11 bases between them. This CDR3 reads CATRPPLYTIYF. CDR3 nucleotide sequence: TGTGCCACCAGACCCCCGCTATACACCATATATTTT.

This sequence joins TRBV30 and TRBJ2-4; no definite D call. Trimming left V 1 base short and J 0 bases short, with 4 bases between. CDR3 size: 13 residues. CDR1 and CDR2 (germline): GTSNPN, SVGIG (reference sequence). The CDR3 coding sequence is TGTGCCTGGAGTGGAGTAGCCAAAAACATTCAGTACTTC. Encoded protein: CAWSGVAKNIQYF.

In this sample, this clone turned up once. The rearrangement links TRBV6-6 to TRBJ2-7, with 11 positions matching TRBD2. Germline V CDR1 and CDR2: MNHNY, SVGAGI (reference sequence). V shed 6 bases, J shed 4 bases, and the junction held 5 bases outside the gene matches. This CDR3 comprises 14 residues. The CDR3, as DNA: TGTGCCAGCAGGACCGGGACTAGCGGTTACGAGCAGTACTTC. Amino acids: CASRTGTSGYEQYF.